The next 8 T cell receptor beta chains were all read from a single sample in a study of cytomegalovirus exposure and HLA in healthy donors. The table came from immunoSEQ multiplex PCR; TCRdb's copy has only in-frame clones and leaves some out. The sample carries tens of thousands of clones, about 94% recorded once. Sequencing was performed on PBMCs. These receptors were taken from a man younger than 30 in good health and CMV-seropositive.

This clone has just one count. The rearrangement links TRBV18 to TRBJ2-5; the match to TRBD1 covers 7 bases. The V gene's germline CDR1 is KGHSH and CDR2 LQKENI. The CDR3 totals 14 residues. The trim removed 0 bases at V and 4 bases at J, leaving 2 bases unmatched. The CDR3 reads CASSPPSGGETQYF. DNA of the CDR3: TGTGCCAGCTCACCACCCTCAGGGGGAGAGACCCAGTACTTC.

V gene TRBV28 combines with J gene TRBJ1-3; D uncertain. Between the trimmed V and J ends, which lost 4 bases and 4 bases, there was a span of 26 bases. The germline CDR1 and CDR2 sequences are MDHEN and SYDVKM. CDR3 length equals 19 residues. The CDR3 region has the DNA TGTGCCAGCAGTTATGACCGGGATCGCGTCACTTCAAGGGGAAACACCATATATTTT. It is translated as CASSYDRDRVTSRGNTIYF.

The chain couples TRBV11-3 to TRBJ2-5; perhaps TRBD2 as D (5 bases). V shed 1 base and J shed 4 bases, with 16 bases lying between them. This CDR3 has 16 amino acids. Germline CDR1 and CDR2: SGHNT and YENEEA. In DNA, the CDR3 is TGTGCCAGCAGCTTAGGCGGGTCTTTTGGTATAGAGACCCAGTACTTC. Its translation: CASSLGGSFGIETQYF.

V is TRBV10-1 and J is TRBJ1-1; TRBD1 matches at 8 bases. The CDR3 is made up of 15 amino acids. Per germline, CDR1 WNHNN and CDR2 SYGVQD (reference sequence). With 5 bases clipped from V and 1 base from J, the junction kept 6 bases outside the gene matches. CDR3 DNA sequence: TGCGCCAGCAGTCTTGACAGGGGTTGGAACACTGAAGCTTTCTTT. It codes for CASSLDRGWNTEAFF.

The chain uses TRBV21-1 and TRBJ2-7; the table's D gene call, TRBD2, was not cross checked with the DNA. TRBV21-1 is designated a pseudogene. The CDR3 has 14 amino acids. The CDR3 here is CASSKGSPIDEQYF. The DNA for the CDR3 is TGTGCCAGCAGCAAAGGTTCCCCTATCGACGAGCAGTACTTC.

The V call is TRBV9, the J call TRBJ2-7, with unresolved D. Looked up from germline, CDR1 is SGDLS and CDR2 is YYNGEE. V was clipped by 0 bases and J by 5 bases, with 21 bases between them. This CDR3 has 17 residues. The CDR3 reads CASSVGIDVGEVDEQYF. The CDR3, as DNA: TGTGCCAGCAGCGTAGGCATCGATGTTGGAGAGGTCGACGAGCAGTACTTC. Using reference TRBV9 and TRBJ2-7 for the parts outside the CDR3, the full variable domain is DSGVTQTPKHLITATGQRVTLRCSPRSGDLSVYWYQQSLDQGLQFLIQYYNGEERAKGNILERFSAQQFPDLHSELNLSSLELGDSALYFCASSVGIDVGEVDEQYFGPGTRLTVT.

The chain couples TRBV11-2 to TRBJ2-2; 9 positions agree with TRBD1. Germline CDR1 SGHAT, CDR2 FQNNGV. CDR3 size: 16 residues. V gave up 5 bases and J gave up 5 bases; unmatched junction bases: 9. The CDR3 nucleotides are TGTGCCAGCAGCCCCCTCGGACAGGGGTGGACCGGGGAGCTGTTTTTT. Translating it yields CASSPLGQGWTGELFF.

Here the CDR3 reads CASSLDSQAEQYF. CDR3 bases: TGTGCCAGCAGCTTAGATTCTCAAGCCGAGCAGTACTTC. This chain links TRBV13 with TRBJ2-7; D gene unclear. V was pared by 1 base and J by 6 bases, with 10 bases between. Per germline, CDR1 PRHDT and CDR2 FYEKMQ (reference sequence). This CDR3 has 13 residues.